This TCR beta chain appears in the sequencing data of a study of early T cells in non-severe SARS-CoV-2 infection. One entry per CDR3 protein, called by TCRdb with MiXCR from the 5' RACE reads. In the table there are 80,000 to 95,000 distinct CDR3 sequences, 14% of which are singletons. CDR3 length equals 14 residues. Deletions cut 0 bases from V and 1 base from J, with 4 bases between. The V gene's germline CDR1 is MNHEY and CDR2 SVGAGI. A few counts support this clonotype. Sequenced: whole blood. The chain has TRBV6-5 and TRBJ1-3; D gene ambiguous. This clonotype was obtained from an adult who was a healthcare worker with PCR-confirmed SARS-CoV-2 infection or an uninfected control (not recorded which). CDR3: CASSYSRSGNTIYF. DNA for the CDR3: TGTGCCAGCAGTTACTCGCGATCTGGAAACACCATATATTTT.